The 29 T cell receptor beta chains presented below share a single source sample, sequenced in a study of T cell responses to AZD1222 COVID-19 vaccine (dated by TCRdb to the early 2020s). Explained via the paper, the time point label denotes: baseline before first vaccination. The library was prepared using the immunoSEQ multiplex PCR assay. This immuneACCESS table, as held by TCRdb, lists in-frame sequences with V and J called but not all clones. Of the missing ones, under half trace to an unresolved V gene in checked studies; the others have no known cause. A total of approximately 100,000 clones appear in this sample, approximately 96% of them only once. The ten largest clones add up to roughly 2.2% of the sample. The material was peripheral blood, obtained on day 0 of AZD1222 vaccination. The receptors derive from an adult in good health.

The chain combines TRBV7-8 with TRBJ1-1, with D unresolved. Germline lookup yields CDR1 SGHVS and CDR2 FQNEAQ. The CDR3 runs to 12 residues. Trimming took off 5 bases at V and 4 bases at J, with 8 bases between the two ends. This chain's CDR3 is CASSRYITEAFF. In DNA, the CDR3 is TGTGCCAGCAGCCGATACATCACTGAAGCTTTCTTT.

The chain carries TRBV2 and TRBJ1-1; TRBD1 might be the D (6 bases). CDR3 length: 15 residues. The germline V gene encodes CDR1 SNHLY and CDR2 FYNNEI. V lost 6 bases, J lost 5 bases, and 19 bases lay in between. The CDR3 reads CASSGRAARGTEAFF. CDR3 DNA: TGTGCCAGCAGCGGACGGGCGGCAAGGGGGACTGAAGCTTTCTTT.

The chain links TRBV4-1 to TRBJ2-7; no firm D call. Germline-derived CDR1 and CDR2 are MGHRA and YSYEKL. V lost 4 bases, J lost 4 bases, and 2 bases lay in between. The CDR3 length is 10 residues. Written as DNA, the CDR3 is TGCGCCAGCAGCCGTTACGAGCAGTACTTC. As protein: CASSRYEQYF.

The V call is TRBV6-1, the J call TRBJ1-5; D remains unclear. The CDR3 has 14 residues. V lost 0 bases and J lost 5, with 8 bases in between. Germline CDR1 MNHNS, CDR2 SASEGT. CDR3 DNA: TGTGCCAGCAGTGAAGCCCACAGTCATCAGCCCCAGCATTTT. Amino acids: CASSEAHSHQPQHF.

The J gene is TRBJ1-5, the V gene TRBV6-5; D not certain. Trimming cost V 6 bases and J 3 bases, with 9 bases left between them. CDR1 and CDR2 from the germline V gene are MNHEY and SVGAGI. This CDR3 contains 13 residues. The CDR3 DNA reads TGTGCCAGCAGCAAAAACCTCAATCAGCCCCAGCATTTT. This encodes CASSKNLNQPQHF.

The CDR3 DNA reads as TGTGCTAGTGGTTCGATAGGGAGGGATCAGCCCCAGCATTTT. Its protein is CASGSIGRDQPQHF. The chain recombines TRBV12-5 with TRBJ1-5, with no clear D. V was pared by 4 bases and J by 5 bases, with 12 bases between. The CDR3 runs to 14 residues. Germline CDR1 and CDR2: LGHNT and FRNRAP. The full variable domain, rest sourced from reference TRBV12-5 and TRBJ1-5, is DARVTQTPRHKVTEMGQEVTMRCQPILGHNTVFWYRQTMMQGLELLAYFRNRAPLDDSGMPKDRFSAEMPDATLATLKIQPSEPRDSAVYFCASGSIGRDQPQHFGDGTRLSIL.

The chain has TRBV27 and TRBJ2-3, with 10 bases fitting TRBD2. In germline, CDR1 is MNHEY, CDR2 SMNVEV (reference sequence). This CDR3 is built from 18 residues. The junction had 10 bases not matched to a gene; V was cut back by 4 bases and J by 0 bases. The CDR3, as DNA: TGTGCCAGCAGTTCCCCTCTAGAGCGGGAGGGGAGCACAGATACGCAGTATTTT. Encoded protein: CASSSPLEREGSTDTQYF.

This clone was observed once. V usage is TRBV4-1 and J usage is TRBJ2-3; D possibly corresponds to TRBD1 (5 bases). CDR3 length: 16 residues. Germline CDR1 and CDR2: MGHRA and YSYEKL. Deletions cut 3 bases from V and 2 bases from J, with 15 bases between. CDR3 bases: TGCGCCAGCAGCCAGTTGGACATGGGATTCACAGATACGCAGTATTTT. This sequence encodes CASSQLDMGFTDTQYF.

The chain couples TRBV24-1 to TRBJ1-2; D perhaps matches TRBD1 (6 bases). The CDR3 has 13 residues. CDR1 and CDR2 (germline): KGHDR, SFDVKD. V was pared by 8 bases and J by 7 bases, with 16 bases between. The CDR3 region is CATTAGDGAGYTF. Written as DNA, the CDR3 is TGTGCCACCACAGCAGGGGATGGGGCTGGCTACACCTTC.

This clone was observed a few times. The chain employs TRBV2 and TRBJ1-2; TRBD1 matches at 7 bases. The CDR3 runs 16 residues. Germline trimming cut 6 bases from V and 1 base from J; bases unmatched to any gene: 11. The V gene's germline CDR1 is SNHLY and CDR2 FYNNEI. The CDR3 sequence is CASRDLGGQLNYGYTF. CDR3 DNA sequence: TGTGCCAGCAGGGATCTAGGGGGACAGCTTAACTATGGCTACACCTTC.

V gene TRBV16 combines with J gene TRBJ1-1, with no clear D. The CDR3 loop spans 12 amino acids. The germline gives CDR1 KGHSY, CDR2 FQNENV. V was cut by 1 base and J by 6 bases, with 6 bases left in between. The CDR3 DNA is TGTGCCAGCAGCCAATTAGGATCTGAAGCTTTCTTT. Encoded protein: CASSQLGSEAFF.

This clone was detected only a few times. V and J are TRBV18 and TRBJ1-6; possible D gene TRBD1, 5 bases. The CDR3 loop spans 14 amino acids. Trimming removed 1 base at V and 6 bases at J, with 7 bases between. Germline CDR1 KGHSH, CDR2 LQKENI. The chain's CDR3 is CASSPRGTNSPLHF. For the CDR3, the DNA is TGTGCCAGCTCACCACGAGGGACTAATTCACCCCTCCACTTT.

The chain recombines TRBV9 with TRBJ2-3, with a weak D call TRBD2 (6 bases). Germline assignment: CDR1 SGDLS and CDR2 YYNGEE. V lost 4 bases to trimming and J lost 2 bases, with 20 bases between them. The length of the CDR3 is 17 residues. The chain's CDR3 is CASSPRGRAGTTDTQYF. DNA of the CDR3: TGTGCCAGCAGCCCTCGCGGTAGGGCGGGGACCACAGATACGCAGTATTTT.

The rearrangement uses TRBV27 and TRBJ2-2; 9 bases are shared with TRBD2. The germline V gene encodes CDR1 MNHEY and CDR2 SMNVEV (reference sequence). The J segment lost 7 bases and the V segment lost 6 bases, leaving 12 bases of the junction unmatched. This CDR3 region has 16 residues. Written as DNA, the CDR3 is TGTGCCAGCAGAGCCGGGGCGGGAGGGCCGAACGGGGAGCTGTTTTTT. Protein product: CASRAGAGGPNGELFF.

The chain has TRBV27 and TRBJ2-7; no definite D call. Trimming took off 4 bases at V and 5 bases at J, with 15 bases between the two ends. The CDR3 contains 14 residues. CDR1 and CDR2 from the germline V gene are MNHEY and SMNVEV (reference sequence). This CDR3 reads CASSSTWPPHEQYF. The CDR3 region has the DNA TGTGCCAGCAGTTCTACTTGGCCACCCCACGAGCAGTACTTC.

The chain has TRBV23-1 and TRBJ1-5; the D is unclear. TRBV23-1 counts as an open reading frame of uncertain function. The CDR3 is made up of 17 amino acids. V lost 1 base to trimming and J lost 5 bases, with 18 bases between them. The CDR3, as DNA: TGCGCCAGCAGTCAATGGCCGCGGGAGGAATCTTATCAGCCCCAGCATTTT. This sequence encodes CASSQWPREESYQPQHF.

The rearrangement joins TRBV5-1 to TRBJ1-4; D uncertain. The CDR3 sequence is 12 residues long. CDR1 SGHRS and CDR2 YFSETQ come from the germline V gene. Trimming cost V 4 bases and J 7 bases, with 8 bases left between them. DNA of the CDR3: TGCGCCAGCAGCAGGGAGAGTGAAAAACTGTTTTTT. Amino acid sequence: CASSRESEKLFF.

This clone was recorded only once. The chain recombines TRBV9 with TRBJ2-1, with 7 bases lining up with TRBD2. Losses at the gene ends were 4 bases for V and 7 bases for J; bases not matched to a gene: 11. CDR1 is SGDLS, CDR2 YYNGEE, per germline. CDR3 length: 15 amino acids. CDR3 nucleotide sequence: TGTGCCAGCAGCCCAGGGACTACTAATGCAAATGAGCAGTTCTTC. As protein: CASSPGTTNANEQFF.

V and J are TRBV15 and TRBJ2-7; a weak D match, TRBD2 (6 bases). The CDR3 length is 15 residues. Trimming cost V 1 base and J 1 base, with 11 bases left between them. Germline CDR1 LNHNV, CDR2 YYDKDF (reference sequence). DNA for the CDR3: TGTGCCACCAGCAGAGGTATAGCGGCGTCCTACGAGCAGTACTTC. This translates into CATSRGIAASYEQYF.

The J gene is TRBJ1-6, the V gene TRBV9, with TRBD1 matching over 8 bases. The trim removed 3 bases at V and 10 bases at J, leaving 9 bases unmatched. CDR1 and CDR2 (germline): SGDLS, YYNGEE. The CDR3 loop spans 15 amino acids. The CDR3 here is CASSGQDRVRSPLHF. Written as DNA, the CDR3 is TGTGCCAGCAGCGGACAGGACAGGGTGAGATCACCCCTCCACTTT. Based on the CDR3 plus reference TRBV9 and TRBJ1-6, the full variable domain is DSGVTQTPKHLITATGQRVTLRCSPRSGDLSVYWYQQSLDQGLQFLIQYYNGEERAKGNILERFSAQQFPDLHSELNLSSLELGDSALYFCASSGQDRVRSPLHFGNGTRLTVT.

This sequence joins TRBV5-1 and TRBJ1-1; 7 nucleotides match TRBD1. Germline V gene data show CDR1 as SGHRS and CDR2 as YFSETQ. The CDR3 covers 14 residues. J was trimmed by 4 bases and V by 2 bases; bases with no gene match: 5. DNA for the CDR3: TGCGCCAGCAGCTTCCAGGGGGTGTCCACTGAAGCTTTCTTT. It specifies CASSFQGVSTEAFF. Filled out from reference TRBV5-1 and TRBJ1-1, the complete variable domain reads KAGVTQTPRYLIKTRGQQVTLSCSPISGHRSVSWYQQTPGQGLQFLFEYFSETQRNKGNFPGRFSGRQFSNSRSEMNVSTLELGDSALYLCASSFQGVSTEAFFGQGTRLTVV.

The chain combines TRBV27 with TRBJ2-7; 11 nucleotides agree with TRBD1. CDR3 length: 15 amino acids. From germline, CDR1 is MNHEY and CDR2 SMNVEV (reference sequence). Trimming at V came to 6 bases and at J to 7 bases, leaving 11 bases not matched to a gene. The CDR3 nucleotides are TGTGCCAGCAGCCTCGGGACAGGGGGGGATATAGAGCAGTACTTC. Translation gives CASSLGTGGDIEQYF.

V is TRBV5-6 and J is TRBJ1-3, with a possible D match to TRBD1 (5 bases). Germline V gene lookup returns CDR1 SGHDT and CDR2 YYEEEE. Trimming cost V 2 bases and J 4 bases, with 16 bases left between them. The CDR3 length is 16 residues. The CDR3 loop reads CASSFLTAVGGNTIYF. In nucleotides, the CDR3 is TGTGCCAGCAGCTTTCTGACAGCCGTAGGGGGAAACACCATATATTTT.

The rearrangement links TRBV11-2 to TRBJ2-3; 8 bases line up with TRBD1. This CDR3 has 14 amino acids. The germline V gene has CDR1 SGHAT and CDR2 FQNNGV. The V and J ends lost 6 bases and 4 bases, in that order; junction bases with no gene match: 6. CDR3 sequence: CASSLTGVPDTQYF. DNA for the CDR3: TGTGCCAGCAGTTTGACAGGGGTCCCAGATACGCAGTATTTT.

The chain uses TRBV5-1 and TRBJ1-1; D perhaps matches TRBD1 (5 bases). The CDR3 has 12 amino acids. V was trimmed by 4 bases and J by 8 bases, leaving 12 bases between them. CDR1 is SGHRS and CDR2 is YFSETQ in the germline V gene. Here the CDR3 reads CASSPGAEEAFF. In nucleotides, the CDR3 is TGCGCCAGCAGCCCCGGGGCCGAGGAAGCTTTCTTT.

The chain has TRBV2 and TRBJ1-2; D is perhaps TRBD1 (6 bases). CDR3 length: 14 amino acids. Per germline, CDR1 SNHLY and CDR2 FYNNEI. Trimming pared 1 base from V and 3 bases from J, leaving 9 bases between. CDR3 bases: TGTGCCAGCAGTGAAGGGGGGGCGGACTATGGCTACACCTTC. Amino acids: CASSEGGADYGYTF.

This chain uses TRBV11-2 with TRBJ2-7; possible D gene TRBD2, 5 bases. This CDR3 is 16 amino acids long. CDR1 is SGHAT and CDR2 is FQNNGV in the germline V gene. With 4 bases removed from V and 5 bases from J, the gap between germline ends came to 21 bases. CDR3 in DNA: TGTGCCAGCAGCTCGAGGGAGCTGGACTCCCGCGACGAGCAGTACTTC. Translation: CASSSRELDSRDEQYF.

This chain links TRBV18 with TRBJ1-1; the D is unclear. The V end lost 3 bases, the J end lost 2 bases, and 7 bases lay between the germline ends. This CDR3 region has 13 residues. Germline CDR1 reads KGHSH; CDR2 reads LQKENI. The CDR3 region has the DNA TGTGCCAGCTCACCGGAGCTAAACACTGAAGCTTTCTTT. Translating it yields CASSPELNTEAFF.

The V gene is TRBV9, the J gene TRBJ2-1; 8 bases are shared with TRBD2. V trimming: 3 bases; J trimming: 15 bases; junction bases outside the gene matches: 11. CDR1 SGDLS and CDR2 YYNGEE come from the germline V gene. The CDR3 spans 13 residues. CDR3 protein: CASSAMPGLGLFF. CDR3 nucleotides: TGTGCCAGCAGCGCGATGCCGGGACTAGGCCTGTTCTTC.